Below are 32 T cell receptor beta chains sequenced from a single sample in a study of response to subunit inactivated influenza vaccine. Each CDR3 protein gets one entry after TCRdb re-called the RT-PCR reads with MiXCR. This table holds 490,000 or so distinct CDR3 sequences, about 7.6% found once. Specimen: PBMCs from blood, collected 23 to 25 months after vaccination. All receptors come from a man between 50 and 75 years old who received an inactivated influenza vaccine.

This clonotype was observed many times. This chain uses TRBV2 with TRBJ2-5; D gene ambiguous. V lost 4 bases to trimming and J lost 4 bases, with 7 bases between them. The CDR3 is 12 amino acids. From germline, CDR1 is SNHLY and CDR2 FYNNEI. DNA of the CDR3: TGTGCCAGCAGTGTATCAGCAGAGACCCAGTACTTC. This translates into CASSVSAETQYF. Using reference TRBV2 and TRBJ2-5 for the parts outside the CDR3, the full variable domain is EPEVTQTPSHQVTQMGQEVILRCVPISNHLYFYWYRQILGQKVEFLVSFYNNEISEKSEIFDDQFSVERPDGSNFTLKIRSTKLEDSAMYFCASSVSAETQYFGPGTRLLVL.

The V call is TRBV7-2, the J call TRBJ2-7, with TRBD2 identical over 8 bases. Germline lookup yields CDR1 SGHTA and CDR2 FQGNSA. This CDR3 is 14 amino acids long. V lost 4 bases to trimming and J lost 3 bases; unmatched junction nucleotides: 5. CDR3 loop: CASSWTSTSYEQYF. CDR3 bases: TGTGCCAGCAGCTGGACTAGCACGAGCTACGAGCAGTACTTC.

The CDR3: CASSLWRDRDNEQFF. DNA of the CDR3: TGTGCCAGCAGTTTATGGCGGGACAGGGACAATGAGCAGTTCTTC. The chain combines TRBV12-3 or TRBV12-4 with TRBJ2-1, with 9 bases matching TRBD1. CDR3 size: 15 residues. Trimming cost V 2 bases and J 5 bases; bases outside gene matches: 4.

The chain joins TRBV9 to TRBJ2-1; TRBD2 aligns across 7 bases. This CDR3 region has 17 residues. V lost 0 bases to trimming and J lost 5 bases; unmatched junction nucleotides: 11. Germline V gene sequence: CDR1 SGDLS, CDR2 YYNGEE. The CDR3 here is CASSVGASETSNNEQFF. The CDR3 DNA reads TGTGCCAGCAGCGTAGGGGCCAGTGAGACTAGCAACAATGAGCAGTTCTTC.

This chain uses TRBV20-1 with TRBJ2-6; D is possibly TRBD1 (5 bases). The CDR3 runs 15 residues. The V end lost 6 bases, the J end lost 4 bases, and 16 bases lay between the germline ends. Per germline, CDR1 DFQATT and CDR2 SNEGSKA (reference sequence). The CDR3 nucleotides read TGCAGTGCCATCCCACAGGATTCCGGGGCCAACGTCCTGACTTTC. It yields the protein CSAIPQDSGANVLTF.

This clonotype was seen at least ten times. This sequence joins TRBV24-1 and TRBJ2-3; TRBD1 aligns across 8 bases. Germline values: CDR1 KGHDR, CDR2 SFDVKD. Losses at the gene ends were 4 bases for V and 2 bases for J; bases not matched to a gene: 7. There are 16 residues in the CDR3. The CDR3, as DNA: TGTGCCACCAGTGACAAACGGGACAGGAACACAGATACGCAGTATTTT. This translates into CATSDKRDRNTDTQYF.

This clonotype was seen a few times. The chain links TRBV10-3 to TRBJ2-7; D gene ambiguous. The CDR3 consists of 14 residues. Trimming pared 5 bases from V and 0 bases from J, leaving 11 bases between. Germline assignment: CDR1 ENHRY and CDR2 SYGVKD. The CDR3 here is CAISRDKSSYEQYF. In nucleotides, the CDR3 is TGTGCCATCAGTCGTGACAAAAGCTCCTACGAGCAGTACTTC.

The CDR3 DNA is TGTGCCAGCAGTCTTAACGGGAACATCAATGGCTACACCTTC. It translates to CASSLNGNINGYTF. The chain recombines TRBV28 with TRBJ1-2; D is undetermined. The V gene lost 5 bases and the J gene lost 6 bases, with 16 bases spanning the gap. In germline, CDR1 is MDHEN, CDR2 SYDVKM. The CDR3 covers 14 residues.

This clonotype was detected only a few times. The chain employs TRBV5-1 and TRBJ2-1; D tentatively fits TRBD1 or TRBD2 (6 bases each). V gave up 3 bases and J gave up 7 bases, with 14 bases separating them. The germline gives CDR1 SGHRS, CDR2 YFSETQ. CDR3 length: 14 amino acids. The CDR3 DNA reads as TGCGCCAGCAGCTGGGGGGCTGAAGGAAATGAGCAGTTCTTC. Its translation: CASSWGAEGNEQFF.

The CDR3 region has the DNA TGTGCCAGCAGCTTAGTCGAAGTCATCTCCGGTACGCAGTATTTT. Translating gives CASSLVEVISGTQYF. The genes are TRBV7-2 and TRBJ2-3; D is unresolved. CDR3 size: 15 residues. Germline CDR1 and CDR2: SGHTA and FQGNSA. Trimming left V 1 base short and J 8 bases short, with 16 bases between.

The V gene is TRBV7-6, the J gene TRBJ2-1; D tentatively fits TRBD1 or TRBD2 (5 bases each). V lost 0 bases and J lost 3, with 12 bases in between. Germline V gene lookup returns CDR1 SGHVS and CDR2 FNYEAQ. This CDR3 spans 16 amino acids. The CDR3, as DNA: TGTGCCAGCAGCTTAGCGCCCGGGACGGTCTACAATGAGCAGTTCTTC. Translation: CASSLAPGTVYNEQFF.

This clonotype was detected a few times. The V call is TRBV7-9, the J call TRBJ2-7; D ambiguous. Germline V CDR1 and CDR2: SEHNR, FQNEAQ (reference sequence). Trimming stripped 3 bases from V and 2 bases from J, with 8 bases between. This CDR3 has 13 amino acids. CDR3 in DNA: TGTGCCAGCAGCTTTACGTCAACCTACGAGCAGTACTTC. It codes for CASSFTSTYEQYF.

The V and J genes are TRBV15 and TRBJ2-1, with TRBD2 matching 9 bases. This CDR3 spans 16 amino acids. Germline V gene lookup returns CDR1 LNHNV and CDR2 YYDKDF (reference sequence). With V trimmed by 0 bases and J by 2 bases, 2 bases remained unmatched. The CDR3 coding sequence is TGTGCCACCAGCAGAGATGCTAGCGGGACCTACAATGAGCAGTTCTTC. This codes for CATSRDASGTYNEQFF.

This clonotype occurred many times. This chain uses TRBV12-3 or TRBV12-4 with TRBJ1-6; 7 nucleotides match TRBD1. The ends lost 4 bases at V and 12 bases at J; junction bases unmatched: 3. The CDR3 is made up of 12 amino acids. This CDR3 reads CASSSQGGPLHF. DNA of the CDR3: TGTGCCAGCAGTTCTCAGGGGGGACCCCTCCACTTT.

The V call is TRBV20-1, the J call TRBJ2-1; 7 nucleotides match TRBD2. The CDR3 length is 13 residues. Germline CDR1 is DFQATT and CDR2 is SNEGSKA (reference sequence). With 2 bases clipped from V and 2 bases from J, the junction kept 0 bases outside the gene matches. For the CDR3, the DNA is TGCAGTGCTAGACTAGCGGCCTACAATGAGCAGTTCTTC. Protein product: CSARLAAYNEQFF.

This clonotype was counted ten times or more. The J gene is TRBJ2-7, the V gene TRBV6-5; no clear D. The CDR3 spans 16 residues. Per germline, CDR1 MNHEY and CDR2 SVGAGI. V was clipped by 0 bases and J by 6 bases, with 18 bases between them. The CDR3 coding sequence is TGTGCCAGCAGTTACTCGGCCGGAACTGGCCTTCCCGAGCAGTACTTC. Its protein product is CASSYSAGTGLPEQYF.

The chain couples TRBV7-8 to TRBJ2-5; TRBD2 aligns across 9 bases. J lost 4 bases, V lost 5 bases, and 14 bases had no gene match. This CDR3 is built from 17 residues. CDR1 is SGHVS, CDR2 FQNEAQ, per germline. The CDR3 coding sequence is TGTGCCAGCAGCATCCTGGCCAGCGGGGGGCGTGGAGAGACCCAGTACTTC. Protein: CASSILASGGRGETQYF.

This clonotype was picked up many times. The chain joins TRBV5-6 to TRBJ2-5; TRBD2 is a possible D gene (6 bases). This CDR3 has 13 amino acids. The V end was cut by 0 bases, the J end by 13 bases, with 16 bases between. Per germline, CDR1 SGHDT and CDR2 YYEEEE. Here the CDR3 DNA reads TGTGCCAGCAGCTTGGCGGGAGAGCGATTCCGGTACTTC. As protein: CASSLAGERFRYF.

At least ten counts were recorded for this clonotype. The chain is built from TRBV4-3 and TRBJ2-6, with D uncertain. V dropped 3 bases and J dropped 1 base, with 13 bases sitting between them. The germline V gene has CDR1 LGHNA and CDR2 YSLEER. CDR3 length equals 17 residues. The CDR3 reads CASSQDLVVSGANVLTF. The CDR3 DNA reads as TGCGCCAGCAGCCAGGACCTCGTAGTTTCTGGGGCCAACGTCCTGACTTTC.

Many counts were recorded for this clonotype. The V call is TRBV5-5, the J call TRBJ2-2; D not resolved. The germline V gene encodes CDR1 SGHKS and CDR2 YYEKEE (reference sequence). The CDR3 runs 11 residues. The V and J ends lost 2 bases and 6 bases respectively, with 2 bases between them. CDR3 protein: CASSFAGELFF. As DNA, the CDR3 is TGTGCCAGCAGCTTTGCCGGGGAGCTGTTTTTT.

This clonotype appeared a few times. J is TRBJ2-3 and V is TRBV6-1, with D maybe TRBD2 (6 bases). This CDR3 has 14 residues. Germline assignment: CDR1 MNHNS and CDR2 SASEGT. The V gene lost 4 bases and the J gene lost 5 bases, with 13 bases spanning the gap. CDR3 amino acids: CASSVLVEGDTQYF. The CDR3 nucleotides read TGTGCCAGCAGTGTGTTGGTGGAGGGAGATACGCAGTATTTT.

This clonotype appeared a few times. J is TRBJ1-1 and V is TRBV5-5, with D unclear. Germline CDR1 is SGHKS and CDR2 is YYEKEE (reference sequence). V was cut by 0 bases and J by 8 bases, with 11 bases left in between. This CDR3 contains 13 residues. The CDR3 here is CASSLEVFIEAFF. For the CDR3, the DNA is TGTGCCAGCAGCTTGGAAGTGTTCATAGAAGCTTTCTTT.

This clonotype has more than one count but fewer than ten. The chain couples TRBV10-2 to TRBJ2-7; TRBD1 aligns across 7 bases. V dropped 1 base and J dropped 2; count of bases not matched to a gene: 5. CDR1 and CDR2 from the germline V gene are WSHSY and SAAADI. The CDR3 spans 15 residues. CDR3 amino acids: CASSEYRGPTYEQYF. The CDR3 coding sequence is TGCGCCAGCAGTGAGTACAGGGGCCCCACCTACGAGCAGTACTTC.

In this sample, this clonotype turned up a few times. CDR3 sequence: CASSLRLAEETQYF. CDR3 nucleotides: TGTGCCAGCAGCTTGAGACTAGCGGAAGAGACCCAGTACTTC. The rearrangement joins TRBV5-5 to TRBJ2-5, with 9 bases fitting TRBD2. This CDR3 contains 14 residues. With 1 base clipped from V and 3 bases from J, the junction kept 1 base outside the gene matches. Germline lookup yields CDR1 SGHKS and CDR2 YYEKEE (reference sequence).

This clonotype was seen many times. The CDR3 here is CAIGSGYTDTQYF. The CDR3 DNA reads TGTGCCATCGGAAGCGGCTACACAGATACGCAGTATTTT. The V gene is TRBV10-3, the J gene TRBJ2-3; weak D call: TRBD2 (5 bases). Germline-derived CDR1 and CDR2 are ENHRY and SYGVKD. With 8 bases removed from V and 2 bases from J, the gap between germline ends came to 11 bases. The CDR3 contains 13 residues.

Only a few counts were recorded for this clonotype. This chain uses TRBV7-2 with TRBJ2-5; D unresolved. The CDR3 runs 15 residues. Trimming took off 1 base at V and 5 bases at J, with 14 bases between the two ends. Germline CDR1 and CDR2: SGHTA and FQGNSA. DNA of the CDR3: TGTGCCAGCAGCTTAGGATTTAGCCTGGGGGAGACCCAGTACTTC. Its translation is CASSLGFSLGETQYF.

This clonotype appeared many times. The chain uses TRBV7-2 and TRBJ2-7, with 12 positions matching TRBD1. This CDR3 has 17 amino acids. Per the germline V gene, CDR1 is SGHTA and CDR2 is FQGNSA. V lost 5 bases to trimming and J lost 3 bases; unmatched junction nucleotides: 11. The DNA for the CDR3 is TGTGCCAGCAGCCTAAATACGGGACAGGGGGCGTTCTACGAGCAGTACTTC. As protein: CASSLNTGQGAFYEQYF.

This clonotype was counted at least ten times. This rearrangement joins TRBV29-1 to TRBJ2-1; possibly TRBD1 for D (7 bases). The V end was cut by 6 bases, the J end by 5 bases, with 14 bases between. CDR1 is SQVTM, CDR2 ANQGSEA, per germline. CDR3 size: 13 residues. The CDR3 region has the DNA TGCAGCGTCCCGGGCAGGGGGGACAATGAGCAGTTCTTC. As protein: CSVPGRGDNEQFF.

This clonotype was seen ten or more times. The chain has TRBV7-2 and TRBJ2-2; TRBD1 aligns across 7 bases. V trimming: 4 bases; J trimming: 4 bases; junction bases outside the gene matches: 9. CDR1 is SGHTA, CDR2 FQGNSA, per germline. The CDR3 is 16 residues long. The CDR3 spells CASSSLGGPSTGELFF. CDR3 bases: TGTGCCAGCAGCTCATTAGGGGGCCCGAGCACCGGGGAGCTGTTTTTT.

This clonotype turned up a few times. The rearrangement links TRBV7-8 to TRBJ2-1, with D perhaps matching TRBD2 (5 bases). This CDR3 is built from 13 residues. Germline CDR1 reads SGHVS; CDR2 reads FQNEAQ. V lost 4 bases to trimming and J lost 6 bases, with 10 bases between them. The CDR3 reads CASSSDSTNEQFF. The CDR3 nucleotides are TGTGCCAGCAGCTCGGACTCGACCAATGAGCAGTTCTTC.

This clonotype was seen more than once but under ten times. The V and J genes are TRBV5-5 and TRBJ2-7, with TRBD1 matching over 10 bases. J lost 7 bases, V lost 4 bases, and 8 bases had no gene match. There are 14 residues in the CDR3. Germline CDR1 is SGHKS and CDR2 is YYEKEE (reference sequence). The CDR3 protein is CASSLGQGFSEQYF. In DNA form, the CDR3 reads TGTGCCAGCAGCCTGGGACAGGGGTTCTCTGAGCAGTACTTC.

The chain uses TRBV20-1 and TRBJ2-1; perhaps TRBD2 as D (5 bases). Germline CDR1 and CDR2: DFQATT and SNEGSKA (reference sequence). This CDR3 region has 15 residues. Between the trimmed V and J ends, which lost 6 bases and 0 bases, there was a span of 15 bases. CDR3 sequence (DNA): TGCAGTGCCGGAGGTTCCGCGAGCTCCTACAATGAGCAGTTCTTC. It specifies CSAGGSASSYNEQFF.